The T cell receptor (beta chain) under discussion was sequenced for a study of blood T cells in healthy people across ages. This clonotype showed up many times. PCR was performed a second time for about 7 to 12 cycles using a sample-barcoded 5' primer and a J-beta primer mix. One entry per CDR3 protein, called by TCRdb with MiXCR from the 5' RACE reads. The sample lists around 870,000 distinct CDR3 sequences; around 28% were seen once. V was trimmed by 3 bases and J by 8 bases, leaving 13 bases between them. This CDR3 has 13 amino acids. This clonotype originated in an elderly woman in good health. This rearrangement joins TRBV12-3 or TRBV12-4 to TRBJ1-2; tentatively, D is TRBD1 (5 bases). The sequenced sample consisted of blood. CDR3 protein: CASSFGRVSGYTF. In nucleotides, the CDR3 is TGTGCCAGCAGTTTTGGCAGGGTGTCCGGCTACACCTTC.